The rows below give T cell receptor beta chains drawn from one sample of a study of blood T cell repertoires in COVID-19. The data were produced by immunoSEQ multiplex PCR, yet TCRdb's version contains in-frame clones alone and is incomplete. Seen here are some 310,000 clones, about 90% observed once, and the top ten hold 2.9%. The source material was peripheral blood. The receptor set was obtained from a young woman with COVID-19, enrolled during active disease. CDR3s include the opening cysteine and the closing phenylalanine or tryptophan.

v_gene | CDR3aa
TRBV30 | CAWLRGPGNTIYF
TRBV6-4 | CASSEGAAGAARTDTQYF
TRBV7-2 | CASSLEQGEVGLGGYTF
TRBV7-9 | CASSSSGEGVHGYTF
TRBV10-1 | CASSLGETQYF
TRBV9 | CASSVVGQGKGGYTF
TRBV30 | CAWGLGRGNQPQHF
TRBV5-1 | CASSLRQGAFGNTIYF
TRBV28 | CASRASNQPQHF
TRBV18 | CASSPSGGGNTEAFF
TRBV6-6 | CASSPGRTVYGYTF
TRBV9 | CASSAGTSGRAVETQYF
TRBV20-1 | CSARSSEQFF
TRBV10-3 | CAIGSSYEQYF
TRBV7-3 | CASSLDGGTGSGNTIYF
TRBV19 | CASSPSRRSNEKLFF
TRBV11-2 | CASSLDPQGSEAFF
TRBV28 | CASTFRQMSNSPLHF
TRBV7-2 | CASSSRDRGLGEQFF
TRBV6-5 | CASSGTGESTEAFF
TRBV6-7 | CASSPVGQPQHF
TRBV9 | CASSVGGGRATDTQYF
TRBV10-2 | CATGRAAREAFF
TRBV6-1 | CASSEASGGSNYGYTF
TRBV27 | CASSLDGNYGYTF
TRBV28 | CASSKVEGTGLLF
TRBV18 | CASSPLTGGQPQHF
TRBV28 | CASMEGQGNQPQHF
TRBV5-1 | CASSLGREGKTEAFF
TRBV5-1 | CASSLVVDGGYTF
TRBV3-1/TRBV3-2 | CASSLSRLTGSLDF
TRBV4-1 | CASSQAGLAGNNEQFF
TRBV5-1 | CASSPSQGANEKLFF
TRBV5-1 | CASSLALGDYGYTF
TRBV11-1 | CASSPRLAGSNEQFF
TRBV30 | CAWNPGQGRNTIYF
TRBV30 | CAFTALGAYNSPLHF
TRBV3-1/TRBV3-2 | CASSLWTDYYGYTF
TRBV5-1 | CASSLEDRGEGYTF
TRBV7-9 | CASAAGTEQETQYF
TRBV10-1 | CASSSPGARDTGELFF
TRBV7-2 | CASSLEGQATTNEKLFF
TRBV4-1 | CASSQDRGGWYEQYF
TRBV6-2/TRBV6-3 | CASSSPGLVYNEQFF
TRBV4-1 | CASSRTRDSQIGYGYTF
TRBV4-1 | CASSQDTSGTAQYF
TRBV6-5 | CASSTGTLANYGYTF
TRBV29-1 | CSVVGWEGGYEQYF
TRBV5-4 | CASSLGLNQPQHF
TRBV29-1 | CSVVGGADQPQHF
TRBV9 | CASSPRGESNQPQHF
TRBV5-4 | CASTTGGTDTQYF
TRBV18 | CASSPVPGQGINSPLHF
TRBV6-5 | CASISPSGIYNEQFF
TRBV29-1 | CSVANRSVGYTF
TRBV5-4 | CASSWGTGNTEAFF
TRBV10-3 | CAISESTQGTGLNEKLFF
TRBV19 | CASRTGQGVEQFF
TRBV6-1 | CASSEGARAFF
TRBV3-1/TRBV3-2 | CASSKDGTGYEKLFF